This T cell receptor beta chain was documented in a study of blood T cells in healthy people across ages. Primers used in a second PCR of roughly 7 to 12 cycles were a sample-barcoded 5' primer and a J-beta primer mix. Each CDR3 protein is one row after TCRdb ran MiXCR on the 5' RACE reads. The sample yields about 620,000 distinct CDR3 sequences, approximately 21% seen once. The study, taken as a whole, reports: CMV status of donors was not determined, possibly confounding expanded clonotype changes. Aged donors had fewer naive CD4+ cells and lower diversity than long-lived donors.

Germline CDR1 reads LGHDT; CDR2 reads YNNKEL (reference sequence). V was cut by 1 base and J by 7 bases, with 7 bases left in between. CDR3 length equals 12 residues. A word on this clonotype: The antigen remains undetermined.

The chain uses TRBV3-1 and TRBJ1-2; D is ambiguous. This clonotype originated in a man in his 70s in good health. Sequencing used blood. CDR3 loop: CASSQARFGYTF. CDR3 coding DNA: TGTGCCAGCAGCCAAGCTCGTTTTGGCTACACCTTC.